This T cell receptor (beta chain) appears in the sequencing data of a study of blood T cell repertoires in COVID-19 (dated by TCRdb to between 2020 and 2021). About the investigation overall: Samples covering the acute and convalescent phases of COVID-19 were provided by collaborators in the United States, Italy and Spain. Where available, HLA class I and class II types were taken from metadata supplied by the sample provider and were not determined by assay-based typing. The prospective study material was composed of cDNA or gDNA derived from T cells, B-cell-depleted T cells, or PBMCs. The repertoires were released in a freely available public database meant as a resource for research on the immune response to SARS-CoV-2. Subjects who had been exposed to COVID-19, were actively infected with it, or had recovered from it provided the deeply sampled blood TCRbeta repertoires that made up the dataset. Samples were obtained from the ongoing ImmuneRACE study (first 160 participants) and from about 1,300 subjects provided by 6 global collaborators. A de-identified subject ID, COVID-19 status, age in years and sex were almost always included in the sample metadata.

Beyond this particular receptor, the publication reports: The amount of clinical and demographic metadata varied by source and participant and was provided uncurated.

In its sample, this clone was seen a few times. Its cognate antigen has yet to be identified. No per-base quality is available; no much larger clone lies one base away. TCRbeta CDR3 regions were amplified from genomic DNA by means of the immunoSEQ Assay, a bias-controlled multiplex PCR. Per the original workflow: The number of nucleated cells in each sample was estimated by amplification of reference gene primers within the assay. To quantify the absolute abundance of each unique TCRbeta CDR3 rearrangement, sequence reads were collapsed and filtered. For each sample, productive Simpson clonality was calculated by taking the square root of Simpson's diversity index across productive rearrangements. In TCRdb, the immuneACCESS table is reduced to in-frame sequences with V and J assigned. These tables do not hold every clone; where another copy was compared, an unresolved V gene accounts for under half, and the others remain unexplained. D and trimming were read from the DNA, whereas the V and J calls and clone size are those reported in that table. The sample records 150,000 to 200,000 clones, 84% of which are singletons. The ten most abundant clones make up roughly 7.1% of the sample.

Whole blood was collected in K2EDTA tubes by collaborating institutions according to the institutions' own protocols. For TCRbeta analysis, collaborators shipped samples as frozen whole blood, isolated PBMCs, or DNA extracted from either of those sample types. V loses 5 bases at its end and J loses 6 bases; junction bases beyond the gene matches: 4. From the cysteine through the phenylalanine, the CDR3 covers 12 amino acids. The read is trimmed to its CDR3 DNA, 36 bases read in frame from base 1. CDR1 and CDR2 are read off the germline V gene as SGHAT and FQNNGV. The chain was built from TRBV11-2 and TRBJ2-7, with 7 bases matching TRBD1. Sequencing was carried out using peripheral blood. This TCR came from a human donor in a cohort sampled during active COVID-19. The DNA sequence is TGTGCCAGCAGCCTCGCAGGGGGCGAGCAGTACTTC. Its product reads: CASSLAGGEQYF.